One and the same sample provided the 32 T cell receptor beta chains below, sequenced in a study of T-cell reconstitution after alpha-beta-depleted transplantation in children (dated by TCRdb to the mid-2010s). Preparation of the library involved PCR. Sequencing was carried out with an Illumina HiSeq 2500. To normalize quantification of the TCRbeta repertoire, the TCR libraries were built with molecular barcoding that relied on unique molecular identifiers. TCRdb ran its own pipeline on the public reads, namely fastp trimming at Q25 and MiXCR clone calling, and kept in-frame beta chains. One record per CDR3 amino acid sequence lists the most common genes and DNA. Recorded for this sample are 500,000 to 650,000 distinct CDR3 sequences; around 10% of them occurred a single time. Of the sample, around 15% falls within the top ten clones. The treatment or condition label, read with the paper, signifies: allogeneic hematopoietic cell transplantation with graft depleted of TCRalphabeta T cells and CD19 B cells.

This specimen was PBMCs, mostly from graft donor cells, taken 180 days after TCRalphabeta/CD19-depleted stem cell transplant. These receptors all come from a female patient aged 2-9 years who had a stem cell transplant for aplastic anemia, so the T cells may come from the graft donor.

The rearrangement links TRBV5-1 to TRBJ2-1; no clear D. Germline loops: CDR1 SGHRS, CDR2 YFSETQ. V lost 5 bases and J lost 6, with 15 bases in between. The CDR3 is made up of 14 amino acids. The CDR3 region is CASRGGNFGNEQFF. The CDR3 nucleotides are TGCGCCAGCAGGGGCGGAAATTTTGGCAATGAGCAGTTCTTC.

This clonotype was found many times. The chain has TRBV10-2 and TRBJ2-1; 8 positions match TRBD2. Per the germline V gene, CDR1 is WSHSY and CDR2 is SAAADI. Trimming removed 3 bases from V and 6 bases from J; junction bases left unmatched: 10. CDR3 length equals 16 residues. The CDR3 nucleotides are TGCGCCAGCAGTGAATTACGGACTAGCAATTTCAATGAGCAGTTCTTC. Protein product: CASSELRTSNFNEQFF.

This chain connects TRBV11-2 to TRBJ1-3; D unresolved. The CDR3 loop spans 14 amino acids. Trimming removed 6 bases from V and 2 bases from J, with 11 bases in between. The germline V gene encodes CDR1 SGHAT and CDR2 FQNNGV. CDR3 bases: TGTGCCAGCAGGATTAGTGGGACTGGAAACACCATATATTTT. Protein sequence: CASRISGTGNTIYF.

This clonotype was detected many times. DNA of the CDR3: TGTGCCAGCAGCTTATCACAGGGGTACACTGAAGCTTTCTTT. Its translation: CASSLSQGYTEAFF. This sequence joins TRBV7-2 and TRBJ1-1; TRBD1 aligns across 7 bases. This CDR3 contains 14 residues. CDR1 and CDR2 (germline): SGHTA, FQGNSA. V was clipped by 2 bases and J by 3 bases; unmatched bases: 3.

The chain uses TRBV15 and TRBJ1-5, with D perhaps matching TRBD1 (6 bases). Between the trimmed V and J ends, which lost 1 base and 6 bases, there was a span of 19 bases. The CDR3 extends over 17 amino acids. Germline V gene data show CDR1 as LNHNV and CDR2 as YYDKDF (reference sequence). The chain's CDR3 is CATSRAWGTGLFQPQHF. Here the CDR3 DNA reads TGTGCCACCAGCAGAGCGTGGGGAACAGGGTTATTTCAGCCCCAGCATTTT. Together with reference TRBV15 and TRBJ1-5, the CDR3 gives the full variable domain: DAMVIQNPRYQVTQFGKPVTLSCSQTLNHNVMYWYQQKSSQAPKLLFHYYDKDFNNEADTPDNFQSRRPNTSFCFLDIRSPGLGDTAMYLCATSRAWGTGLFQPQHFGDGTRLSIL.

This clonotype was recorded a few times. The CDR3 DNA reads TGTGCCAGCAGCCGGGGAGGGGCGTCCAATGAGCAGTTCTTC. Translating gives CASSRGGASNEQFF. The gene calls are TRBV27 and TRBJ2-1, with 7 bases lining up with TRBD2. From germline, CDR1 is MNHEY and CDR2 SMNVEV (reference sequence). The V gene end was trimmed by 6 bases and the J gene end by 6 bases; junction bases not matched to a gene: 8. This CDR3 has 14 residues.

This clonotype appeared a few times. The chain combines TRBV5-1 with TRBJ2-1, with D perhaps matching TRBD2 (5 bases). The germline V and J ends were trimmed by 0 bases and 3 bases, with 13 bases remaining between them. The CDR3 loop spans 16 amino acids. The germline V gene has CDR1 SGHRS and CDR2 YFSETQ. DNA of the CDR3: TGCGCCAGCAGCTTGGTGGTGGGAGCGATCTACAATGAGCAGTTCTTC. It is translated as CASSLVVGAIYNEQFF.

This clonotype was recorded a few times. The J gene is TRBJ1-5, the V gene TRBV7-8; the match to TRBD1 covers 7 bases. V shed 5 bases and J 6 bases; nucleotides not matched to a gene: 10. CDR1 and CDR2 (germline): SGHVS, FQNEAQ. The CDR3 extends over 15 amino acids. In DNA, the CDR3 is TGTGCCAGCAGCGGAGGAACAGGGGTGCGTCAGCCCCAGCATTTT. Its protein is CASSGGTGVRQPQHF.

This clonotype was counted a few times. The chain carries TRBV30 and TRBJ1-1; no clear D. V was clipped by 3 bases and J by 7 bases, with 9 bases between them. Germline CDR1 is GTSNPN and CDR2 is SVGIG (reference sequence). CDR3 length: 11 residues. CDR3 amino acids: CAWRSYGEAFF. CDR3 nucleotide sequence: TGTGCCTGGAGATCGTACGGTGAAGCTTTCTTT. The variable domain in full, completed from reference TRBV30 and TRBJ1-1, reads SQTIHQWPATLVQPVGSPLSLECTVEGTSNPNLYWYRQAAGRGLQLLFYSVGIGQISSEVPQNLSASRPQDRQFILSSKKLLLSDSGFYLCAWRSYGEAFFGQGTRLTVV.

This clonotype was recorded a few times. The chain employs TRBV20-1 and TRBJ1-2, with a weak D call TRBD1 (6 bases). The ends were cut back, 5 bases at V and 5 bases at J, with 9 bases in the middle. There are 11 residues in the CDR3. The germline V gene encodes CDR1 DFQATT and CDR2 SNEGSKA (reference sequence). In nucleotides, the CDR3 is TGCAGTGCTTTGACAGGATATGGCTACACCTTC. Translating gives CSALTGYGYTF.

Here the CDR3 DNA reads TGTGCCAGCAGCCAAATTCTACCGGACAGGCAGGGAAAAAACATTCAGTACTTC. It yields the protein CASSQILPDRQGKNIQYF. This chain uses TRBV11-1 with TRBJ2-4; TRBD1 agrees at 7 bases. CDR1 SGHAT and CDR2 FQDESV come from the germline V gene (reference sequence). After removal of 5 bases from V and 4 bases from J, the junction contained 17 bases not matched to a gene. The CDR3 extends over 18 amino acids.

This rearrangement joins TRBV20-1 to TRBJ1-5; no definite D call. The V gene's germline CDR1 is DFQATT and CDR2 SNEGSKA (reference sequence). This CDR3 contains 15 residues. V was pared by 1 base and J by 4 bases, with 14 bases between. In nucleotides, the CDR3 is TGCAGTGCTAGAGCTTCGGGCGGAGGGAATCAGCCCCAGCATTTT. It encodes CSARASGGGNQPQHF.

The rearrangement links TRBV20-1 to TRBJ1-4; D is unclear. This CDR3 is built from 11 residues. CDR1 is DFQATT, CDR2 SNEGSKA, per germline (reference sequence). V shed 6 bases and J shed 10 bases, with 12 bases lying between them. The CDR3 reads CSAAEMGKLFF. In DNA form, the CDR3 reads TGCAGTGCGGCGGAGATGGGAAAACTGTTTTTT.

In this sample, this clonotype turned up many times. The chain is built from TRBV5-1 and TRBJ1-2, with 9 positions matching TRBD1. This CDR3 spans 15 amino acids. V lost 4 bases and J lost 4; bases outside the gene matches: 8. Germline CDR1 reads SGHRS; CDR2 reads YFSETQ. CDR3 DNA: TGCGCCAGCAGCGGGACAGGGCACTCATCCTATGGCTACACCTTC. This gives the protein CASSGTGHSSYGYTF. Variable domain in full (rest from reference TRBV5-1 and TRBJ1-2): KAGVTQTPRYLIKTRGQQVTLSCSPISGHRSVSWYQQTPGQGLQFLFEYFSETQRNKGNFPGRFSGRQFSNSRSEMNVSTLELGDSALYLCASSGTGHSSYGYTFGSGTRLTVV.

This clonotype was counted many times. The chain carries TRBV20-1 and TRBJ2-5, with D hard to call. Germline CDR1 DFQATT, CDR2 SNEGSKA (reference sequence). The CDR3 sequence is 14 residues long. V was cut by 2 bases and J by 4 bases, with 14 bases left in between. CDR3 loop: CSARSPIQLETQYF. In DNA form, the CDR3 reads TGCAGTGCTAGATCCCCGATTCAACTAGAGACCCAGTACTTC.

The chain links TRBV10-3 to TRBJ2-3; D is ambiguous. The CDR3 has 11 residues. Germline assignment: CDR1 ENHRY and CDR2 SYGVKD. The V end was cut by 3 bases, the J end by 6 bases, with 4 bases between. The CDR3 DNA reads as TGTGCCATCAGTGATCGGGATACGCAGTATTTT. Amino acids: CAISDRDTQYF.

Only a few counts were recorded for this clonotype. The V gene is TRBV29-1, the J gene TRBJ2-1; D perhaps matches TRBD2 (5 bases). Trimming stripped 3 bases from V and 4 bases from J, with 13 bases between. The V gene's germline CDR1 is SQVTM and CDR2 ANQGSEA. CDR3 length: 14 residues. The CDR3 protein is CSVERRAAYNEQFF. For the CDR3, the DNA is TGCAGCGTTGAGCGGCGGGCGGCTTACAATGAGCAGTTCTTC.

This clonotype appeared a few times. This chain uses TRBV10-3 with TRBJ2-5, with D possibly being TRBD2 (6 bases). The CDR3 consists of 15 residues. CDR1 and CDR2 from the germline V gene are ENHRY and SYGVKD. Trimming took 0 bases from V and 4 from J, leaving 12 bases between them. Here the CDR3 reads CAISESTRGGETQYF. For the CDR3, the DNA is TGTGCCATCAGTGAGTCGACTAGAGGAGGAGAGACCCAGTACTTC.

This clonotype was picked up a small number of times. V usage is TRBV5-6 and J usage is TRBJ1-2, with D possibly matching TRBD1 (5 bases). Trimming cost V 1 base and J 2 bases, with 9 bases left between them. In germline, CDR1 is SGHDT, CDR2 YYEEEE. This CDR3 has 14 amino acids. CDR3 region: CASSLFRVNYGYTF. In DNA form, the CDR3 reads TGTGCCAGCAGCTTGTTCAGGGTAAACTATGGCTACACCTTC. Together with reference TRBV5-6 and TRBJ1-2, the CDR3 gives the full variable domain: DAGVTQSPTHLIKTRGQQVTLRCSPKSGHDTVSWYQQALGQGPQFIFQYYEEEERQRGNFPDRFSGHQFPNYSSELNVNALLLGDSALYLCASSLFRVNYGYTFGSGTRLTVV.

This chain connects TRBV2 to TRBJ2-7; TRBD1 might be the D (5 bases). CDR3 length: 14 amino acids. Trimming left V 5 bases short and J 3 bases short, with 14 bases between. Germline V CDR1 and CDR2: SNHLY, FYNNEI. CDR3 nucleotides: TGTGCCAGCAGTCGCAGGGTTCCGGGCTACGAGCAGTACGTC. Translating it yields CASSRRVPGYEQYV.

This clonotype has ten or more counts. The chain couples TRBV7-6 to TRBJ2-7; 7 nucleotides align to TRBD1. Per the germline V gene, CDR1 is SGHVS and CDR2 is FNYEAQ. Trimming removed 3 bases from V and 0 bases from J; junction bases left unmatched: 2. The CDR3 sequence is 14 residues long. Written as DNA, the CDR3 is TGTGCCAGCAGCTTTTCAGGGGGCTCCTACGAGCAGTACTTC. This translates into CASSFSGGSYEQYF.

This chain uses TRBV28 with TRBJ1-2; a weak D match, TRBD1 (6 bases). In germline, CDR1 is MDHEN, CDR2 SYDVKM. The CDR3 contains 13 residues. V was cut by 4 bases and J by 10 bases, with 16 bases left in between. CDR3 nucleotide sequence: TGTGCCAGCAGTTCGCCGTCACAGGGTGTCTACACCTTC. Protein sequence: CASSSPSQGVYTF.

Ten or more counts support this clonotype. V usage is TRBV29-1 and J usage is TRBJ2-5; D remains ambiguous. Germline-derived CDR1 and CDR2 are SQVTM and ANQGSEA. Trimming took 3 bases from V and 1 from J, leaving 9 bases between them. CDR3 length: 13 amino acids. CDR3 amino acids: CSVDGSGQETQYF. In DNA form, the CDR3 reads TGCAGCGTTGATGGGTCAGGCCAAGAGACCCAGTACTTC. Full variable domain (remainder filled in from reference TRBV29-1 and TRBJ2-5): SAVISQKPSRDICQRGTSLTIQCQVDSQVTMMFWYRQQPGQSLTLIATANQGSEATYESGFVIDKFPISRPNLTFSTLTVSNMSPEDSSIYLCSVDGSGQETQYFGPGTRLLVL.

The table lists this clonotype with a few counts. The J gene is TRBJ1-4, the V gene TRBV10-3; maybe TRBD1 (6 bases). Germline CDR1 ENHRY, CDR2 SYGVKD. Trimming took 0 bases from V and 7 from J, leaving 12 bases between them. CDR3 size: 15 residues. For the CDR3, the DNA is TGTGCCATCAGTGAGTCAGTGGGGGCCGGTGAAAAACTGTTTTTT. Translated: CAISESVGAGEKLFF.

This clonotype was counted ten times or more. The rearrangement joins TRBV29-1 to TRBJ2-7; tentative D call: TRBD2 (5 bases). CDR1 and CDR2 (germline): SQVTM, ANQGSEA. The V end was cut by 5 bases, the J end by 3 bases, with 17 bases between. This CDR3 has 14 amino acids. The CDR3 protein is CSVRGLDWDYEQYF. The DNA of the CDR3 is TGCAGCGTTCGAGGGCTAGATTGGGACTACGAGCAGTACTTC.

The J gene is TRBJ2-1, the V gene TRBV11-3; D uncertain. This CDR3 region has 13 residues. Trimming stripped 8 bases from V and 3 bases from J, with 11 bases between. From germline, CDR1 is SGHNT and CDR2 YENEEA. The CDR3 sequence: CASSALFYNEQFF. The DNA of the CDR3 is TGTGCCAGCTCGGCTCTGTTCTACAATGAGCAGTTCTTC.

In its sample, this clonotype was seen many times. The J gene is TRBJ1-4, the V gene TRBV6-5, with no clear D. The CDR3 consists of 12 residues. Germline values: CDR1 MNHEY, CDR2 SVGAGI. V was pared by 4 bases and J by 7 bases, with 7 bases between. The CDR3: CASSFAGEKLFF. DNA of the CDR3: TGTGCCAGCAGTTTTGCCGGTGAAAAACTGTTTTTT.

This clonotype was observed a few times. DNA for the CDR3: TGCAGTGCTAGAGATTACCCTATTTTGAATTCCGAAGCTTTCTTT. Its translation: CSARDYPILNSEAFF. V gene TRBV20-1 combines with J gene TRBJ1-1; D is unresolved. Trimming removed 0 bases from V and 8 bases from J, with 19 bases in between. Germline V gives CDR1 DFQATT, CDR2 SNEGSKA (reference sequence). This CDR3 comprises 15 residues.

This chain links TRBV5-1 with TRBJ1-4; D not certain. The V end was cut by 4 bases, the J end by 7 bases, with 14 bases between. Germline-derived CDR1 and CDR2 are SGHRS and YFSETQ. The CDR3 contains 14 residues. CDR3 region: CASSPGSSGEKLFF. CDR3 DNA: TGCGCCAGCAGCCCAGGCTCTTCTGGTGAAAAACTGTTTTTT.

The rearrangement uses TRBV20-1 and TRBJ1-6; TRBD1 might be the D (6 bases). The CDR3 spans 15 residues. V was clipped by 3 bases and J by 3 bases, with 12 bases between them. The germline V gene has CDR1 DFQATT and CDR2 SNEGSKA (reference sequence). CDR3 protein: CSARGRGDYNSPLHF. In DNA form, the CDR3 reads TGCAGTGCTAGGGGGAGGGGGGACTATAATTCACCCCTCCACTTT.

This clonotype was counted between two and nine times. CDR3 nucleotides: TGTGCCAGCAGTGGACAGTTCTCCAATCAGCCCCAGCATTTT. As protein: CASSGQFSNQPQHF. V is TRBV6-1 and J is TRBJ1-5; tentatively, D is TRBD1 (5 bases). With 4 bases removed from V and 3 bases from J, the gap between germline ends came to 10 bases. This CDR3 is 14 amino acids long. The V gene's germline CDR1 is MNHNS and CDR2 SASEGT.

The chain recombines TRBV20-1 with TRBJ2-1; D is possibly TRBD2 (6 bases). The germline V gene encodes CDR1 DFQATT and CDR2 SNEGSKA (reference sequence). The CDR3 is 12 amino acids. The CDR3 bases are TGCAGAGGAGGGTCACCAAACAATGAGCAGTTCTTC. Translating it yields CRGGSPNNEQFF.